This TCR beta chain was retrieved from a study of OX40 agonist ivuxolimab in advanced cancers. In this sample, this clone turned up once. Generated by immunoSEQ multiplex PCR, the TCRdb table keeps only in-frame clones and is missing some. This sample has some 80,000 clones, with roughly 90% found just once. Here the sequenced sample was CD4+ or CD8+ T cells sorted from blood, taken in a trial of the OX40 agonist ivuxolimab. This clonotype was obtained from an adult with an advanced solid tumor such as melanoma, head and neck, liver or kidney cancer.

The CDR3 region is CASSPRTQKETQYF. In nucleotides, the CDR3 is TGTGCCAGTAGTCCACGGACTCAAAAAGAGACCCAGTACTTC. J is TRBJ2-5 and V is TRBV19; possible D gene TRBD2, 5 bases. V lost 5 bases and J 3 bases, leaving 13 bases between the germline ends. The CDR3 loop spans 14 amino acids. CDR1 is LNHDA and CDR2 is SQIVND in the germline V gene (reference sequence).